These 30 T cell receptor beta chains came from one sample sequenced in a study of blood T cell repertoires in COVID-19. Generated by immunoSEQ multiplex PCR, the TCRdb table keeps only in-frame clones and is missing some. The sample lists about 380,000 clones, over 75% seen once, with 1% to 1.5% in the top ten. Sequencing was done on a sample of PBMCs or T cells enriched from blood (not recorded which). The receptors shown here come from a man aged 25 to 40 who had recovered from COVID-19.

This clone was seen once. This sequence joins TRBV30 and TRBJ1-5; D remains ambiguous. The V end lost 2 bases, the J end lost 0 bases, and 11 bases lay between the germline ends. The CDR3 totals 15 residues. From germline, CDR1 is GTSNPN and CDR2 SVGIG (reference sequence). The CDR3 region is CAWSTPGSSNQPQHF. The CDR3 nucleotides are TGTGCCTGGAGTACCCCCGGGAGTAGCAATCAGCCCCAGCATTTT.

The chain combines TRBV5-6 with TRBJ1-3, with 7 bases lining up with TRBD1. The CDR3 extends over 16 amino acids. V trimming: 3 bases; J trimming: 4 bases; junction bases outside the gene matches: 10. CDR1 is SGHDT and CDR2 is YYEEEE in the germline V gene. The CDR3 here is CASSYRQGASGNTIYF. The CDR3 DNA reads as TGTGCCAGCAGCTATCGACAGGGAGCTTCGGGAAACACCATATATTTT.

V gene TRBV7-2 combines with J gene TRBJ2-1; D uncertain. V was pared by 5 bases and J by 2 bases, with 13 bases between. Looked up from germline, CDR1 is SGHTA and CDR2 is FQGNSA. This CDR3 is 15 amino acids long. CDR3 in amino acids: CASSLEPEPYNEQFF. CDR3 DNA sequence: TGTGCCAGCAGCCTGGAGCCGGAACCCTACAATGAGCAGTTCTTC.

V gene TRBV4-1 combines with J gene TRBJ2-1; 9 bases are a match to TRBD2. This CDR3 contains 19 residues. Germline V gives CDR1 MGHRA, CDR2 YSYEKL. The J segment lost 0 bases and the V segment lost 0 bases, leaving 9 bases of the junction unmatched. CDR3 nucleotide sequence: TGCGCCAGCAGCCAAGATTCCAGAGCGGGGGGCCTCTCCTACAATGAGCAGTTCTTC. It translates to CASSQDSRAGGLSYNEQFF.

The CDR3 loop reads CASSGRTGFEQYF. The CDR3 coding sequence is TGTGCCAGCAGCGGAAGGACAGGGTTCGAGCAGTACTTC. The chain joins TRBV7-2 to TRBJ2-7, with TRBD1 matching 8 bases. V trimming: 5 bases; J trimming: 6 bases; junction bases outside the gene matches: 6. Germline CDR1 SGHTA, CDR2 FQGNSA. The CDR3 sequence is 13 residues long.

In nucleotides, the CDR3 is TGTGCCAGCAGCATCGGACAACTCACCGGGGAGCTGTTTTTT. Amino acid sequence: CASSIGQLTGELFF. The V and J genes are TRBV5-6 and TRBJ2-2; D is possibly TRBD1 (5 bases). Germline loops: CDR1 SGHDT, CDR2 YYEEEE. The CDR3 runs 14 residues. V was trimmed by 4 bases and J by 4 bases, leaving 11 bases between them.

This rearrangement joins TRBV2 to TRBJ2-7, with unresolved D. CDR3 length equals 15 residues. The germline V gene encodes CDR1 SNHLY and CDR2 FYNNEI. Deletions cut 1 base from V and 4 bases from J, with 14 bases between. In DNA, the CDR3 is TGTGCCAGCAGTGAAGGGCCAACAGCCACGTACGAGCAGTACTTC. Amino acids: CASSEGPTATYEQYF.

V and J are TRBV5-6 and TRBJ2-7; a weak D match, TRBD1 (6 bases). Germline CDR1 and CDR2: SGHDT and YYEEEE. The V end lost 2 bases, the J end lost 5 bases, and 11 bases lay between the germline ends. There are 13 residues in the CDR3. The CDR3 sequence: CASSFGRGNEQYF. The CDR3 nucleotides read TGTGCCAGCAGCTTCGGCAGGGGAAACGAGCAGTACTTC. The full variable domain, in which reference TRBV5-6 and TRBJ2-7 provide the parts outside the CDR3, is DAGVTQSPTHLIKTRGQQVTLRCSPKSGHDTVSWYQQALGQGPQFIFQYYEEEERQRGNFPDRFSGHQFPNYSSELNVNALLLGDSALYLCASSFGRGNEQYFGPGTRLTVT.

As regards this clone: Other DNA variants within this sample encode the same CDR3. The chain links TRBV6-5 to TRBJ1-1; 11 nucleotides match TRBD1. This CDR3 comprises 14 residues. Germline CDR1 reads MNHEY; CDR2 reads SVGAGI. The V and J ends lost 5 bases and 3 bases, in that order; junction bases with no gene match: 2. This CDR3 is CASSRTGGYTEAFF. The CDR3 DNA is TGTGCCAGCAGTAGGACAGGGGGCTACACTGAAGCTTTCTTT.

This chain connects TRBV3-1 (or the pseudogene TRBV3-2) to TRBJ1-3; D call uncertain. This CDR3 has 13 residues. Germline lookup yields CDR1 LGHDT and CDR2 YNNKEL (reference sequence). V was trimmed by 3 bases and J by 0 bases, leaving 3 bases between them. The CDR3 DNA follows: TGTGCCAGCAGCCAGAGCTCTGGAAACACCATATATTTT. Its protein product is CASSQSSGNTIYF.

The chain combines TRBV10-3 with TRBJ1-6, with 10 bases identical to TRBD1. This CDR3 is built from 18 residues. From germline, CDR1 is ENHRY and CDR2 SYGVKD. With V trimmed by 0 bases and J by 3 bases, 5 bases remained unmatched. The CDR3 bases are TGTGCCATCAGTGAGTCACCGGGACAGGGGAACTATAATTCACCCCTCCACTTT. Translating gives CAISESPGQGNYNSPLHF.

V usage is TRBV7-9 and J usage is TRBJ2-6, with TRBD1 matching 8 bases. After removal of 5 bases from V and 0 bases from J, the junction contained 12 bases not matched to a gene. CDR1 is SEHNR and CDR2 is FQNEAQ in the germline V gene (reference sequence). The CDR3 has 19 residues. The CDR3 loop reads CASSPARDRPFSGANVLTF. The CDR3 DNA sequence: TGTGCCAGCAGCCCGGCGAGGGACAGGCCCTTCTCTGGGGCCAACGTCCTGACTTTC.

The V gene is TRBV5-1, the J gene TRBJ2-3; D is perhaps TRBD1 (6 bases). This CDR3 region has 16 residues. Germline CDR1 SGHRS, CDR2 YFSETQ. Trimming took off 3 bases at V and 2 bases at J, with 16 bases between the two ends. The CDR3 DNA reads TGCGCCAGCAGCTCCGGGACGGGGACAACCACAGATACGCAGTATTTT. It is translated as CASSSGTGTTTDTQYF.

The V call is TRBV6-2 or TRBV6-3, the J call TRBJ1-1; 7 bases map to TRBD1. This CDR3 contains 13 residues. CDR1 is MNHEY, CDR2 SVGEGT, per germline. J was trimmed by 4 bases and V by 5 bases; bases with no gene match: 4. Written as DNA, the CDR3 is TGTGCCAGCAGTCCCTACAGGGGCACTGAAGCTTTCTTT. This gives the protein CASSPYRGTEAFF.

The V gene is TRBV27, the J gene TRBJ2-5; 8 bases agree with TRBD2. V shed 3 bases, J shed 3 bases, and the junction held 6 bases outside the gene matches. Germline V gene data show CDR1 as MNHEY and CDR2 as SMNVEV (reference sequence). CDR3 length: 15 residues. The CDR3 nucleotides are TGTGCCAGCAGTTTCGGGGGGGCCGGGAAAGAGACCCAGTACTTC. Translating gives CASSFGGAGKETQYF.

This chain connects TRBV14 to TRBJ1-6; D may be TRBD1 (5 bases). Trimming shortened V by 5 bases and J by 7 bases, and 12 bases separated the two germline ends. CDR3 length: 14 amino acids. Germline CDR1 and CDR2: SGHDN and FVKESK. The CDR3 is CASSVKGMNSPLHF. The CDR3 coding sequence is TGTGCCAGCAGCGTCAAGGGGATGAATTCACCCCTCCACTTT. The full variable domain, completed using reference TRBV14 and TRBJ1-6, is EAGVTQFPSHSVIEKGQTVTLRCDPISGHDNLYWYRRVMGKEIKFLLHFVKESKQDESGMPNNRFLAERTGGTYSTLKVQPAELEDSGVYFCASSVKGMNSPLHFGNGTRLTVT.

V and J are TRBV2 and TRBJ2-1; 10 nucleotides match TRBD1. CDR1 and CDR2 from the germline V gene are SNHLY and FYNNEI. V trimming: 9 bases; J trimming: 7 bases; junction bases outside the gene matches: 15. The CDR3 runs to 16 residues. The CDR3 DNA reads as TGTGCCAGTCCGGGACAGGGGCTCGAGGTTCCGAATGAGCAGTTCTTC. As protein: CASPGQGLEVPNEQFF.

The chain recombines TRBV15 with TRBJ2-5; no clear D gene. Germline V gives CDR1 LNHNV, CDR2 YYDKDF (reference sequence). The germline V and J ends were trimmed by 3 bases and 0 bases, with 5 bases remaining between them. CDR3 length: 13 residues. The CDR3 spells CATSRRYQETQYF. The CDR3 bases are TGTGCCACCAGCAGGAGGTACCAAGAGACCCAGTACTTC.

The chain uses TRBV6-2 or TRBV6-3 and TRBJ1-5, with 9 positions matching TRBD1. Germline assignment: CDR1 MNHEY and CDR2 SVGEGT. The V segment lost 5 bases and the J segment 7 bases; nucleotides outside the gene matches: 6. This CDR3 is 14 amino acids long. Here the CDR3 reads CASSQQGARQPQHF. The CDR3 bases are TGTGCCAGCAGTCAACAGGGGGCGCGGCAGCCCCAGCATTTT.

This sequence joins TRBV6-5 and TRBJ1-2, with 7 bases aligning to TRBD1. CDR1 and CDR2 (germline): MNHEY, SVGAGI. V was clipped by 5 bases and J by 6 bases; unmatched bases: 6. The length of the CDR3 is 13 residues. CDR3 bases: TGTGCCAGCAGTAAGACAGGGAGCCATGGCTACACCTTC. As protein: CASSKTGSHGYTF.

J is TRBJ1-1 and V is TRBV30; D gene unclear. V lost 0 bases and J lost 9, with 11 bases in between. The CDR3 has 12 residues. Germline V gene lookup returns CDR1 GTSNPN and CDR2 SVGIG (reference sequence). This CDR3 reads CAWSVAHHQAFF. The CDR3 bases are TGTGCCTGGAGTGTCGCACATCATCAAGCTTTCTTT.

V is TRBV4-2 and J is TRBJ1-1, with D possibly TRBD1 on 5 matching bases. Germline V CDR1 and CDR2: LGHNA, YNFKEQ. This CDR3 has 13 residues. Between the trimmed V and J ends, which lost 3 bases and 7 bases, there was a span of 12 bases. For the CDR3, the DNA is TGTGCCAGCAGCCAGTTTACAGGTTTTGAAGCTTTCTTT. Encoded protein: CASSQFTGFEAFF.

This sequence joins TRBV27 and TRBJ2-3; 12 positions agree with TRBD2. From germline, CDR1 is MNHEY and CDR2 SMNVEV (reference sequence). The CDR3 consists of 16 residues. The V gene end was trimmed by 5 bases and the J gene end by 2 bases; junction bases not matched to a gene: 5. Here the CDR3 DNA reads TGTGCCAGCAGTATGGGACTAGCGGGTAACACAGATACGCAGTATTTT. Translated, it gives CASSMGLAGNTDTQYF.

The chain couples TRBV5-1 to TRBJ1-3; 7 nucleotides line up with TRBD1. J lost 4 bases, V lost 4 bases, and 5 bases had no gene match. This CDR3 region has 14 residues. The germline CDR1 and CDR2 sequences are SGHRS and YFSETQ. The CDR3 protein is CASSEGTEGNTIYF. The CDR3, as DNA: TGCGCCAGCAGCGAAGGGACAGAAGGAAACACCATATATTTT.

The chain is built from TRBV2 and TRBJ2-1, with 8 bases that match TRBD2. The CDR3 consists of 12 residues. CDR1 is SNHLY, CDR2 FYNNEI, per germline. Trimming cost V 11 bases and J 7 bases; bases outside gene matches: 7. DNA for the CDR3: TGTGCCGGCGGGGGGAACGGGAATGAGCAGTTCTTC. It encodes CAGGGNGNEQFF.

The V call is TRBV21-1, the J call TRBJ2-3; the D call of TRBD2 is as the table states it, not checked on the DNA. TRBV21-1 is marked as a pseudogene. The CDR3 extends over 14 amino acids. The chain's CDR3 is CASSKSGGPDTQYF. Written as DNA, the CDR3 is TGTGCCAGCAGCAAAAGTGGAGGGCCAGATACGCAGTATTTT.

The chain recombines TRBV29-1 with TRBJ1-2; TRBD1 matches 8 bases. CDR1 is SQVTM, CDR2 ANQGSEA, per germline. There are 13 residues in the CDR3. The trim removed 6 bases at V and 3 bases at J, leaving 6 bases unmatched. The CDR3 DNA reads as TGCAGCGTGGGGACAGGAGGGTACTATGGCTACACCTTC. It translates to CSVGTGGYYGYTF.

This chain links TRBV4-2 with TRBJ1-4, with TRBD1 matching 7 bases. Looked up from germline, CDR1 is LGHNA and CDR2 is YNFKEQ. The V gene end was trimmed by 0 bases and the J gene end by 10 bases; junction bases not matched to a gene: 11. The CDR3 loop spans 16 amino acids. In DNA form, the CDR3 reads TGTGCCAGCAGCCAAGACAAGTGGCCGGGACAGCTAAAACTGTTTTTT. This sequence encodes CASSQDKWPGQLKLFF.

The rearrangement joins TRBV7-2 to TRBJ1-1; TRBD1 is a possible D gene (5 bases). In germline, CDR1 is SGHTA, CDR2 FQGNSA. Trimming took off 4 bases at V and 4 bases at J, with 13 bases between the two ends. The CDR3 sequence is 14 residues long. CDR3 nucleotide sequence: TGTGCCAGCAGCTCCGGACAACCGAGCACTGAAGCTTTCTTT. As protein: CASSSGQPSTEAFF.

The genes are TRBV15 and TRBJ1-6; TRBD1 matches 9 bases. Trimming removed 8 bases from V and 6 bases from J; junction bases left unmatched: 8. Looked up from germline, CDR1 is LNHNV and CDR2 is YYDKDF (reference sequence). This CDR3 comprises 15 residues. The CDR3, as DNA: TGTGCCACCGATCGCGGACAGGGGACTAATTCACCCCTCCACTTT. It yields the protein CATDRGQGTNSPLHF.